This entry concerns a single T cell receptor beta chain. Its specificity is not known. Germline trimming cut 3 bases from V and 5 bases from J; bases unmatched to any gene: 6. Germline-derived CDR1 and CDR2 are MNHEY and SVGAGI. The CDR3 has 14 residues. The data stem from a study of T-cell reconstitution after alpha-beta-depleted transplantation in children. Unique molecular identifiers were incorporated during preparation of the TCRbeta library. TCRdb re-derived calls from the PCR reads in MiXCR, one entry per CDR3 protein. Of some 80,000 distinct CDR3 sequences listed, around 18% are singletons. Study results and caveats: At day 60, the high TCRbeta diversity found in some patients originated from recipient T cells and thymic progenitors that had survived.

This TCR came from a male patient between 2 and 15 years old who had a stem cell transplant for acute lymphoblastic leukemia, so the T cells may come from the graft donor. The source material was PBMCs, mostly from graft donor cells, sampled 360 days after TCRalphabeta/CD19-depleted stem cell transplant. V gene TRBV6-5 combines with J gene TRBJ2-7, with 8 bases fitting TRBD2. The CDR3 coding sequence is TGTGCCAGCAGTTATAGCGGGATCCGTCACGAGCAGTACTTC. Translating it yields CASSYSGIRHEQYF.